The 23 T cell receptor beta chains listed next were all sequenced from one sample in a study of neoadjuvant anti-PD-1 for oral cavity cancer. The data were produced by immunoSEQ multiplex PCR, yet TCRdb's version contains in-frame clones alone and is incomplete. The repertoire holds approximately 17,000 clones, with around two thirds as singletons. The starting material was PBMCs, obtained before nivolumab (anti-PD-1) treatment. The receptors were gathered from a person between 40 and 80 years old with oral cavity squamous cell carcinoma.

This rearrangement joins TRBV15 to TRBJ2-5; 7 bases match TRBD1. CDR1 is LNHNV, CDR2 YYDKDF, per germline (reference sequence). The J segment lost 2 bases and the V segment lost 1 base, leaving 7 bases of the junction unmatched. The CDR3 runs to 16 residues. The CDR3 here is CATSRATGFGQETQYF. The CDR3 DNA reads as TGTGCCACCAGCAGAGCGACAGGGTTTGGTCAAGAGACCCAGTACTTC. The whole variable domain, remainder taken from reference TRBV15 and TRBJ2-5, is DAMVIQNPRYQVTQFGKPVTLSCSQTLNHNVMYWYQQKSSQAPKLLFHYYDKDFNNEADTPDNFQSRRPNTSFCFLDIRSPGLGDTAMYLCATSRATGFGQETQYFGPGTRLLVL.

The chain links TRBV29-1 to TRBJ2-1; D may be TRBD1 or TRBD2 (5 bases each). CDR3 length equals 11 residues. The V gene lost 4 bases and the J gene lost 7 bases, with 8 bases spanning the gap. CDR1 and CDR2 from the germline V gene are SQVTM and ANQGSEA. CDR3 region: CSVVGANEQFF. The DNA of the CDR3 is TGCAGCGTTGTCGGGGCAAATGAGCAGTTCTTC.

The chain employs TRBV18 and TRBJ1-2; 9 nucleotides line up with TRBD1. This CDR3 region has 14 residues. The germline CDR1 and CDR2 sequences are KGHSH and LQKENI. After removal of 3 bases from V and 8 bases from J, the junction contained 7 bases not matched to a gene. CDR3 coding DNA: TGTGCCAGCTCACCCCAGGACAGGGGAGAGGGCTACACCTTC. It encodes CASSPQDRGEGYTF.

This clone was seen just once. The chain is built from TRBV19 and TRBJ2-7; 7 bases agree with TRBD2. This CDR3 region has 15 residues. V shed 1 base and J 2 bases; nucleotides not matched to a gene: 5. Germline V gene sequence: CDR1 LNHDA, CDR2 SQIVND (reference sequence). In nucleotides, the CDR3 is TGTGCCAGTAGTATAGGGGCTAGCGGAACCTACGAGCAGTACTTC. It encodes CASSIGASGTYEQYF.

V usage is TRBV6-5 and J usage is TRBJ2-7, with D hard to call. Germline values: CDR1 MNHEY, CDR2 SVGAGI. The CDR3 has 11 amino acids. Trimming pared 4 bases from V and 4 bases from J, leaving 5 bases between. The CDR3 nucleotides are TGTGCCAGCAGTTCCGAATACGAGCAGTACTTC. Protein product: CASSSEYEQYF.

This clone came up once. V is TRBV19 and J is TRBJ2-3; D remains unclear. V lost 6 bases to trimming and J lost 1 base, with 8 bases between them. This CDR3 region has 13 residues. Germline V gene lookup returns CDR1 LNHDA and CDR2 SQIVND (reference sequence). CDR3 bases: TGTGCCAGTAGCGCCGGTGGCACAGATACGCAGTATTTT. It encodes CASSAGGTDTQYF.

The chain uses TRBV27 and TRBJ2-7; 11 nucleotides line up with TRBD2. V shed 6 bases, J shed 7 bases, and the junction held 8 bases outside the gene matches. The CDR3 length is 14 residues. Germline CDR1 and CDR2: MNHEY and SMNVEV (reference sequence). CDR3 DNA: TGTGCCAGCAGCCAACTAGCGGGAGCGGGGGAGCAGTACTTC. The encoded protein is CASSQLAGAGEQYF.

The chain has TRBV2 and TRBJ2-1; D tentatively reads TRBD1 or TRBD2 (6 bases each). Trimming took off 11 bases at V and 6 bases at J, with 11 bases between the two ends. This CDR3 contains 11 residues. Germline V lookup: CDR1 SNHLY, CDR2 FYNNEI. The CDR3 region is CAGSGANEQFF. CDR3 in DNA: TGTGCCGGGTCGGGGGCCAATGAGCAGTTCTTC.

V is TRBV30 and J is TRBJ2-2, with TRBD1 identical over 10 bases. The CDR3 spans 16 residues. With 0 bases clipped from V and 4 bases from J, the junction kept 5 bases outside the gene matches. Per the germline V gene, CDR1 is GTSNPN and CDR2 is SVGIG (reference sequence). The CDR3 nucleotides are TGTGCCTGGAGTGTAGGACAGGGGGGATCCACCGGGGAGCTGTTTTTT. Amino acid sequence: CAWSVGQGGSTGELFF.

The rearrangement uses TRBV29-1 and TRBJ2-3; TRBD1 or TRBD2 may be the D gene (10 bases each). Per the germline V gene, CDR1 is SQVTM and CDR2 is ANQGSEA. The CDR3 is made up of 21 amino acids. Trimming removed 5 bases from V and 0 bases from J, with 33 bases in between. In nucleotides, the CDR3 is TGCAGCGTTTCCGGGACAGGGGCGCTAGCGGGAGCCGTAACAAGCACAGATACGCAGTATTTT. Amino acids: CSVSGTGALAGAVTSTDTQYF.

The chain joins TRBV5-1 to TRBJ2-7, with 11 positions matching TRBD1. V shed 4 bases and J 6 bases; nucleotides not matched to a gene: 6. Germline V gene data show CDR1 as SGHRS and CDR2 as YFSETQ. This CDR3 has 14 residues. For the CDR3, the DNA is TGCGCCAGCAGCCTAGGACAGGGGGCAGTCGAGCAGTACTTC. It specifies CASSLGQGAVEQYF. Using reference TRBV5-1 and TRBJ2-7 for the parts outside the CDR3, the full variable domain is KAGVTQTPRYLIKTRGQQVTLSCSPISGHRSVSWYQQTPGQGLQFLFEYFSETQRNKGNFPGRFSGRQFSNSRSEMNVSTLELGDSALYLCASSLGQGAVEQYFGPGTRLTVT.

This rearrangement joins TRBV9 to TRBJ2-3; maybe TRBD2 (5 bases). The germline V gene encodes CDR1 SGDLS and CDR2 YYNGEE. Trimming pared 0 bases from V and 0 bases from J, leaving 5 bases between. The CDR3 consists of 14 residues. CDR3 in amino acids: CASSVGGSTDTQYF. The CDR3 DNA sequence: TGTGCCAGCAGCGTAGGCGGGAGCACAGATACGCAGTATTTT.

The rearrangement uses TRBV11-2 and TRBJ1-5, with D uncertain. The CDR3 is 13 amino acids. Germline V gene data show CDR1 as SGHAT and CDR2 as FQNNGV. The V end lost 3 bases, the J end lost 4 bases, and 7 bases lay between the germline ends. The CDR3 reads CASSFSENQPQHF. CDR3 nucleotides: TGTGCCAGCAGCTTTTCGGAGAATCAGCCCCAGCATTTT. Filled out from reference TRBV11-2 and TRBJ1-5, the complete variable domain reads EAGVAQSPRYKIIEKRQSVAFWCNPISGHATLYWYQQILGQGPKLLIQFQNNGVVDDSQLPKDRFSAERLKGVDSTLKIQPAKLEDSAVYLCASSFSENQPQHFGDGTRLSIL.

A note on this clone: An end of the junction differs from the germline gene, which may be a read error. This sequence joins TRBV7-7 and TRBJ2-1, with D unresolved. In germline, CDR1 is SSHAT, CDR2 FNYEAQ (reference sequence). CDR3 length: 15 amino acids. CDR3 coding DNA: TGTGCTAGCAGCTTACAGCAAGGAAGAACCAATGAGCAGTTCTTC. Translation gives CASSLQQGRTNEQFF.

V usage is TRBV10-1 and J usage is TRBJ2-3; either TRBD1 or TRBD2 may fit D (5 bases each). Germline CDR1 is WNHNN and CDR2 is SYGVQD (reference sequence). There are 12 residues in the CDR3. Between the trimmed V and J ends, which lost 8 bases and 6 bases, there was a span of 12 bases. In nucleotides, the CDR3 is TGCGCCAGCTACGGGGCAAGCGATACGCAGTATTTT. Residues: CASYGASDTQYF.

This clone appeared once. CDR3 in DNA: TGTGCCAGCAGTGACACTAACAGTCACACCGGGGAGCTGTTTTTT. It yields the protein CASSDTNSHTGELFF. The chain links TRBV6-4 to TRBJ2-2; D unresolved. Deletions cut 2 bases from V and 3 bases from J, with 10 bases between. Looked up from germline, CDR1 is MRHNA and CDR2 is SNTAGT. This CDR3 is 15 amino acids long.

Here the CDR3 reads CASSYGSGDGAFF. The CDR3 DNA reads TGTGCCAGCAGTTACGGCTCGGGAGATGGAGCTTTCTTT. The genes are TRBV6-5 and TRBJ1-1, with D hard to call. This CDR3 is 13 amino acids long. Trimming took 2 bases from V and 10 from J, leaving 14 bases between them. The germline CDR1 and CDR2 sequences are MNHEY and SVGAGI.

This clone turned up a few times. The rearrangement uses TRBV19 and TRBJ1-1; the D is unclear. The CDR3 runs 15 residues. Trimming stripped 4 bases from V and 3 bases from J, with 15 bases between. Germline CDR1 LNHDA, CDR2 SQIVND (reference sequence). This CDR3 is CASSSSSDGYTEAFF. CDR3 coding DNA: TGTGCCAGTAGTAGTTCGTCCGACGGGTACACTGAAGCTTTCTTT.

The chain combines TRBV28 with TRBJ2-7, with 8 positions matching TRBD1. V lost 3 bases to trimming and J lost 4 bases; unmatched junction nucleotides: 8. Germline assignment: CDR1 MDHEN and CDR2 SYDVKM. The CDR3 is 15 amino acids. The CDR3 coding sequence is TGTGCCAGCAGTTTCGAGGGCAGGGGGCGGTACGAGCAGTACTTC. Its translation: CASSFEGRGRYEQYF.

CDR3 DNA sequence: TGCGCCAGCAGCTTAGGCGGGGCGTCCTACGAGCAGTACTTC. Protein sequence: CASSLGGASYEQYF. The chain has TRBV5-1 and TRBJ2-7; TRBD2 might be the D (6 bases). Germline V CDR1 and CDR2: SGHRS, YFSETQ. This CDR3 contains 14 residues. V lost 2 bases and J lost 1, with 10 bases in between.

This clone was picked up a small number of times. J is TRBJ2-3 and V is TRBV27; weak D call: TRBD1 (5 bases). V was trimmed by 2 bases and J by 0 bases, leaving 6 bases between them. The CDR3 runs to 14 residues. Germline V gene data show CDR1 as MNHEY and CDR2 as SMNVEV (reference sequence). CDR3 DNA sequence: TGTGCCAGCAGTTTACAGGGAAGCACAGATACGCAGTATTTT. It translates to CASSLQGSTDTQYF.

V gene TRBV2 combines with J gene TRBJ2-1; a weak D match, TRBD2 (6 bases). Germline-derived CDR1 and CDR2 are SNHLY and FYNNEI. The CDR3 spans 12 residues. V was pared by 4 bases and J by 10 bases, with 11 bases between. This CDR3 reads CASSGDFQEQFF. As DNA, the CDR3 is TGTGCCAGCAGTGGGGACTTTCAAGAGCAGTTCTTC.

There are a few counts of this clone. V gene TRBV7-8 combines with J gene TRBJ2-7, with TRBD2 identical over 13 bases. Germline CDR1 and CDR2: SGHVS and FQNEAQ. The trim removed 5 bases at V and 3 bases at J, leaving 7 bases unmatched. The CDR3 extends over 16 amino acids. The CDR3 region has the DNA TGTGCCAGCAGCACGCGGACTAGCGGGAGTCTCTACGAGCAGTACTTC. Translating it yields CASSTRTSGSLYEQYF.